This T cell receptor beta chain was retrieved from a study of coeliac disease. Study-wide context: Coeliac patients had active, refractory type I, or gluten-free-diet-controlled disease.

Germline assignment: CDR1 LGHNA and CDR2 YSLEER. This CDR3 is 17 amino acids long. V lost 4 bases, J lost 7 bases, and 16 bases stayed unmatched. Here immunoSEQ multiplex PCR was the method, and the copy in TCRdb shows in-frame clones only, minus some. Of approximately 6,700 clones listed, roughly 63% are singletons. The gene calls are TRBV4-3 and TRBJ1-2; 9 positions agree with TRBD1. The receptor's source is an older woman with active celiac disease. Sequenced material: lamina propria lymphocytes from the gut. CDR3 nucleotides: TGCGCCAGCAGCCCCTACGGACCGGGACAGGGATTGGGTGGCTACACCTTC. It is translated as CASSPYGPGQGLGGYTF.